This entry lists 25 T cell receptor beta chains sequenced from one sample in a study of monozygotic twins with inflammatory bowel disease. TCRdb reprocessed the 5' RACE reads, keeping one entry per CDR3 protein, no DNA. Here the sample table reports around 190,000 distinct CDR3 sequences. Input material: blood. These receptors originate from a human donor with ulcerative colitis or Crohn's disease, or a healthy co-twin of an affected twin (not recorded which).

This chain uses TRBV12-3 or TRBV12-4 with TRBJ2-1. This CDR3 spans 15 amino acids. The CDR3 loop reads CASSLGGVSYNEQFF.

The chain links TRBV6-4 to TRBJ2-2; TCRdb's D gene call, TRBD1, goes unchecked for lack of DNA. Germline assignment: CDR1 MRHNA and CDR2 SNTAGT. This CDR3 region has 15 residues. The chain's CDR3 is CASMGRGSDTGELFF.

V and J are TRBV5-1 and TRBJ1-6. The CDR3 spans 17 residues. Looked up from germline, CDR1 is SGHRS and CDR2 is YFSETQ. The CDR3 reads CASSKGARDSYNSPLHF.

This chain connects TRBV12-3 or TRBV12-4 to TRBJ1-3; TCRdb proposes TRBD1, but this gene call is untestable without DNA. The length of the CDR3 is 14 residues. CDR3: CASSLDRGGNTIYF.

V and J are TRBV5-1 and TRBJ2-3; TCRdb lists TRBD1, though no DNA is available to test this call. Germline values: CDR1 SGHRS, CDR2 YFSETQ. This CDR3 has 15 residues. CDR3 residues: CASSRAGQSTDTQYF.

This sequence joins TRBV6-1 and TRBJ2-5. Germline V gene lookup returns CDR1 MNHNS and CDR2 SASEGT. This CDR3 contains 13 residues. CDR3 in amino acids: CASMGQRGETQYF.

The chain joins TRBV12-3 or TRBV12-4 to TRBJ1-2. This CDR3 comprises 12 residues. The CDR3 sequence is CASSVDNYGYTF.

V gene TRBV18 combines with J gene TRBJ1-3. Germline values: CDR1 KGHSH, CDR2 LQKENI. The CDR3 consists of 15 residues. CDR3 sequence reads: CASSPFRTPGNTIYF.

The chain couples TRBV10-3 to TRBJ2-7; the TRBD1 assignment by TCRdb is unverifiable without DNA. CDR1 ENHRY and CDR2 SYGVKD come from the germline V gene. The CDR3 covers 15 residues. The CDR3 is CAIGRGNGGSYEQYF.

This chain connects TRBV11-2 to TRBJ2-7; there is no DNA to check the TCRdb D call of TRBD1. The CDR3 consists of 15 residues. Germline V lookup: CDR1 SGHAT, CDR2 FQNNGV. The CDR3 loop reads CASSLYPGGPYEQYF.

This rearrangement joins TRBV20-1 to TRBJ2-1; TCRdb's assignment of TRBD1 cannot be checked, as there is no DNA. This CDR3 is 15 amino acids long. Germline CDR1 reads DFQATT; CDR2 reads SNEGSKA (reference sequence). Here the CDR3 reads CSASGGDSSYNEQFF.

Here the CDR3 reads CASRPTLTDGYTF. This chain connects TRBV5-1 to TRBJ1-2. Germline values: CDR1 SGHRS, CDR2 YFSETQ. The CDR3 totals 13 residues.

This chain links TRBV18 with TRBJ1-5. The CDR3 has 15 residues. CDR1 is KGHSH, CDR2 LQKENI, per germline. Here the CDR3 reads CASSRGLPINQPQHF.

This rearrangement joins TRBV12-3 or TRBV12-4 to TRBJ2-1; without DNA, the TCRdb call of TRBD2 cannot be checked. CDR3 length: 13 amino acids. This CDR3 reads CASRPSGEVKRFF.

This chain connects TRBV19 to TRBJ1-1; no DNA is available, so the TRBD1 call from TCRdb remains unchecked. The CDR3 runs 15 residues. The germline CDR1 and CDR2 sequences are LNHDA and SQIVND (reference sequence). This CDR3 reads CASSIPGGVNTEAFF. The entire variable domain, with the rest obtained from reference TRBV19 and TRBJ1-1, is as follows: DGGITQSPKYLFRKEGQNVTLSCEQNLNHDAMYWYRQDPGQGLRLIYYSQIVNDFQKGDIAEGYSVSREKKESFPLTVTSAQKNPTAFYLCASSIPGGVNTEAFFGQGTRLTVV.

The V and J genes are TRBV5-5 and TRBJ2-2; the TRBD1 assignment by TCRdb is unverifiable without DNA. CDR3 length: 14 residues. CDR1 and CDR2 (germline): SGHKS, YYEKEE (reference sequence). The CDR3 region is CASNTRTDPGELFF.

This chain joins TRBV3-1 and TRBJ1-2; TCRdb's D call of TRBD1 is untestable without DNA. Germline CDR1 LGHDT, CDR2 YNNKEL (reference sequence). This CDR3 spans 19 amino acids. CDR3 residues: CASSQFDRPSQPPNYGYTF.

The V and J genes are TRBV7-8 and TRBJ2-3; there is no DNA to check the TCRdb D call of TRBD1. This CDR3 has 15 amino acids. Per germline, CDR1 SGHVS and CDR2 FQNEAQ. CDR3 residues: CASSPGQGAHDTQYF.

The chain combines TRBV20-1 with TRBJ1-1. Germline-derived CDR1 and CDR2 are DFQATT and SNEGSKA (reference sequence). CDR3 length equals 14 residues. The CDR3 is CSARVSGLNTEAFF.

The CDR3 here is CSAKSGQRTSTDTQYF. J is TRBJ2-3 and V is TRBV20-1; TCRdb's D call, TRBD2, is unchecked because there is no DNA. Germline CDR1 DFQATT, CDR2 SNEGSKA (reference sequence). CDR3 length: 16 residues.

This chain uses TRBV4-1 with TRBJ2-6; the TCRdb D gene call, TRBD1, has no DNA to confirm it. Germline lookup yields CDR1 MGHRA and CDR2 YSYEKL. This CDR3 spans 18 amino acids. CDR3 protein: CASSLRQGARSGANVLTF.

The CDR3 loop is CASSFRGVTSTDTQYF. The chain links TRBV5-1 to TRBJ2-3. CDR3 length: 16 amino acids. CDR1 is SGHRS and CDR2 is YFSETQ in the germline V gene.

This chain connects TRBV20-1 to TRBJ2-7; no DNA is available, so the TRBD1 call from TCRdb remains unchecked. The CDR3 covers 14 residues. CDR1 and CDR2 from the germline V gene are DFQATT and SNEGSKA (reference sequence). CDR3 amino acids: CSAASAGQTYEQYF.

The rearrangement links TRBV5-1 to TRBJ2-4; TCRdb lists TRBD1, though no DNA is available to test this call. The germline V gene has CDR1 SGHRS and CDR2 YFSETQ. This CDR3 region has 17 residues. CDR3 sequence: CASSYPGTGGSPNIQYF.

The gene calls are TRBV5-1 and TRBJ2-6. The germline CDR1 and CDR2 sequences are SGHRS and YFSETQ. The CDR3 has 15 amino acids. The CDR3 spells CASSLRSSGANVLTF.